The 31 T cell receptor beta chains given below trace back to one sample, sequenced in a study of blood T cell repertoires in COVID-19. Here immunoSEQ multiplex PCR was the method, and the copy in TCRdb shows in-frame clones only, minus some. Among some 260,000 clones listed, more than 85% were seen once. Sequencing used PBMCs or T cells enriched from blood (not recorded which). These receptors were obtained from a man aged 35 to 55 who had recovered from COVID-19.

This chain joins TRBV4-2 and TRBJ2-1, with 10 positions matching TRBD2. The length of the CDR3 is 19 residues. V lost 4 bases, J lost 0 bases, and 12 bases stayed unmatched. CDR1 LGHNA and CDR2 YNFKEQ come from the germline V gene. The CDR3 DNA is TGTGCCAGCAGCCCAATTCATAGCGGGGGGACTAGCTCCTACAATGAGCAGTTCTTC. This encodes CASSPIHSGGTSSYNEQFF.

This chain uses TRBV11-2 with TRBJ2-2; 7 positions match TRBD1. Germline loops: CDR1 SGHAT, CDR2 FQNNGV. This CDR3 comprises 16 residues. Trimming took 2 bases from V and 7 from J; bases not matched to a gene: 10. The CDR3 nucleotides are TGTGCCAGCAGCTTACCCCACCAGGGGGTTCACGGGGAGCTGTTTTTT. Translating gives CASSLPHQGVHGELFF.

The chain carries TRBV7-2 and TRBJ1-2; D possibly corresponds to TRBD1 (5 bases). Trimming took 3 bases from V and 0 from J, leaving 8 bases between them. Germline V gene sequence: CDR1 SGHTA, CDR2 FQGNSA. This CDR3 spans 14 amino acids. The DNA for the CDR3 is TGTGCCAGCAGCTTCGGGGGAACTAACTATGGCTACACCTTC. It is translated as CASSFGGTNYGYTF.

The V call is TRBV6-4, the J call TRBJ2-1; maybe TRBD2 (5 bases). This CDR3 is built from 16 residues. V lost 3 bases and J 8 bases, leaving 20 bases between the germline ends. The germline CDR1 and CDR2 sequences are MRHNA and SNTAGT. Here the CDR3 reads CASSEREGFLLDEQFF. The CDR3 DNA sequence: TGTGCCAGCAGTGAGAGGGAAGGGTTTTTGCTCGATGAGCAGTTCTTC.

This rearrangement joins TRBV18 to TRBJ1-1, with 10 nucleotides matching TRBD1. Germline V gives CDR1 KGHSH, CDR2 LQKENI. This CDR3 spans 17 amino acids. Trimming at V came to 2 bases and at J to 0 bases, leaving 6 bases not matched to a gene. DNA of the CDR3: TGTGCCAGCTCACCAGCCCCGGGACAGGGGATGAACACTGAAGCTTTCTTT. It yields the protein CASSPAPGQGMNTEAFF.

The chain carries TRBV28 and TRBJ1-1; 7 nucleotides line up with TRBD1. V lost 1 base and J lost 4; bases outside the gene matches: 15. CDR1 MDHEN and CDR2 SYDVKM come from the germline V gene. The CDR3 loop spans 18 amino acids. CDR3 sequence reads: CASSLYGAGGWGSTEAFF. CDR3 DNA sequence: TGTGCCAGCAGTTTATATGGGGCAGGGGGTTGGGGGAGCACTGAAGCTTTCTTT.

This chain uses TRBV3-1 (or the pseudogene TRBV3-2) with TRBJ1-6; 7 bases align to TRBD1. In germline, CDR1 is LGHDT, CDR2 YNNKEL (reference sequence). V trimming: 6 bases; J trimming: 0 bases; junction bases outside the gene matches: 2. This CDR3 has 15 residues. The CDR3 spells CASSDRDSYNSPLHF. For the CDR3, the DNA is TGTGCCAGCAGTGACAGGGACTCCTATAATTCACCCCTCCACTTT.

The chain couples TRBV19 to TRBJ1-2; TRBD1 matches 7 bases. V lost 8 bases, J lost 0 bases, and 3 bases stayed unmatched. CDR3 length: 13 amino acids. CDR1 LNHDA and CDR2 SQIVND come from the germline V gene (reference sequence). CDR3 region: CASYTGANYGYTF. In DNA form, the CDR3 reads TGTGCCAGTTATACAGGGGCTAACTATGGCTACACCTTC.

This clone was seen a single time. This chain links TRBV28 with TRBJ2-1; 9 positions agree with TRBD2. In germline, CDR1 is MDHEN, CDR2 SYDVKM. This CDR3 has 15 residues. The V and J ends lost 3 bases and 8 bases, in that order; junction bases with no gene match: 8. Written as DNA, the CDR3 is TGTGCCAGCAGTTTGGTAGCGGGAGTCACATATGAGCAGTTCTTC. Translation: CASSLVAGVTYEQFF. The full variable domain, completed using reference TRBV28 and TRBJ2-1, is DVKVTQSSRYLVKRTGEKVFLECVQDMDHENMFWYRQDPGLGLRLIYFSYDVKMKEKGDIPEGYSVSREKKERFSLILESASTNQTSMYLCASSLVAGVTYEQFFGPGTRLTVL.

The V call is TRBV7-6, the J call TRBJ1-4; D call uncertain. The V end lost 2 bases, the J end lost 6 bases, and 16 bases lay between the germline ends. The CDR3 sequence is 16 residues long. The germline CDR1 and CDR2 sequences are SGHVS and FNYEAQ. DNA of the CDR3: TGTGCCAGCAGCTTAAATTTCGGCCCGGAGGATGAAAAACTGTTTTTT. This encodes CASSLNFGPEDEKLFF.

This clone was found once. This rearrangement joins TRBV15 to TRBJ1-2; the D is unclear. V lost 1 base and J lost 4, with 13 bases in between. Germline V CDR1 and CDR2: LNHNV, YYDKDF (reference sequence). CDR3 length equals 15 residues. CDR3 residues: CATSRARGTSYGYTF. The DNA for the CDR3 is TGTGCCACCAGCAGAGCCCGGGGAACTAGCTATGGCTACACCTTC.

The chain recombines TRBV9 with TRBJ2-3, with 10 bases aligning to TRBD2. With V trimmed by 0 bases and J by 2 bases, 3 bases remained unmatched. In germline, CDR1 is SGDLS, CDR2 YYNGEE. This CDR3 contains 16 residues. The CDR3 reads CASSVGTSGITDTQYF. CDR3 in DNA: TGTGCCAGCAGCGTAGGGACTAGCGGTATCACAGATACGCAGTATTTT. The full variable domain, its missing parts supplied by reference TRBV9 and TRBJ2-3, is DSGVTQTPKHLITATGQRVTLRCSPRSGDLSVYWYQQSLDQGLQFLIQYYNGEERAKGNILERFSAQQFPDLHSELNLSSLELGDSALYFCASSVGTSGITDTQYFGPGTRLTVL.

This sequence joins TRBV9 and TRBJ2-7, with 7 nucleotides matching TRBD1. The CDR3 has 16 amino acids. CDR1 and CDR2 (germline): SGDLS, YYNGEE. J lost 3 bases, V lost 0 bases, and 9 bases had no gene match. CDR3: CASSVGWWDSDYEQYF. The DNA for the CDR3 is TGTGCCAGCAGCGTAGGATGGTGGGACAGTGACTACGAGCAGTACTTC. The full variable domain, completed using reference TRBV9 and TRBJ2-7, is DSGVTQTPKHLITATGQRVTLRCSPRSGDLSVYWYQQSLDQGLQFLIQYYNGEERAKGNILERFSAQQFPDLHSELNLSSLELGDSALYFCASSVGWWDSDYEQYFGPGTRLTVT.

The chain couples TRBV18 to TRBJ1-1, with 8 bases aligning to TRBD1. There are 20 residues in the CDR3. Germline-derived CDR1 and CDR2 are KGHSH and LQKENI. Trimming cost V 3 bases and J 0 bases; bases outside gene matches: 18. Here the CDR3 reads CASSPRGTQGAAGMNTEAFF. As DNA, the CDR3 is TGTGCCAGCTCACCTCGCGGAACTCAGGGGGCCGCCGGAATGAACACTGAAGCTTTCTTT.

CDR3 nucleotide sequence: TGTGCCACCAGTGACGGCAGGGAAAGGTGGGACACTGAAGCTTTCTTT. This sequence encodes CATSDGRERWDTEAFF. The chain employs TRBV24-1 and TRBJ1-1, with D perhaps matching TRBD1 (5 bases). Germline loops: CDR1 KGHDR, CDR2 SFDVKD. The CDR3 length is 16 residues. V lost 4 bases, J lost 3 bases, and 17 bases lay in between.

This clone was seen just once. The chain uses TRBV2 and TRBJ2-2; 7 positions agree with TRBD2. CDR3 length: 17 residues. CDR1 is SNHLY, CDR2 FYNNEI, per germline. V was clipped by 6 bases and J by 3 bases; unmatched bases: 13. CDR3 nucleotide sequence: TGTGCCAGCAGCGGCGGGAGTCCGGGGTTCCACACCGGGGAGCTGTTTTTT. Translated, it gives CASSGGSPGFHTGELFF.

V gene TRBV28 combines with J gene TRBJ1-3; TRBD1 agrees at 8 bases. The CDR3 length is 14 residues. The V gene end was trimmed by 6 bases and the J gene end by 8 bases; junction bases not matched to a gene: 9. Germline V CDR1 and CDR2: MDHEN, SYDVKM. Here the CDR3 reads CASRGRTGMDTIYF. CDR3 nucleotides: TGTGCCAGCAGGGGTCGGACAGGGATGGACACCATATATTTT.

V gene TRBV4-2 combines with J gene TRBJ2-7; D may be TRBD2 (6 bases). The V gene's germline CDR1 is LGHNA and CDR2 YNFKEQ. CDR3 length: 16 residues. Trimming removed 1 base from V and 2 bases from J, with 15 bases in between. CDR3: CASSQGGLAWTYEQYF. DNA of the CDR3: TGTGCCAGCAGCCAAGGCGGGCTAGCGTGGACCTACGAGCAGTACTTC.

This clone was counted between two and nine times. V and J are TRBV19 and TRBJ2-5; D perhaps matches TRBD2 (5 bases). The CDR3 totals 15 residues. V dropped 5 bases and J dropped 5 bases, with 18 bases sitting between them. Germline values: CDR1 LNHDA, CDR2 SQIVND (reference sequence). The CDR3 DNA follows: TGTGCCAGTAGTCTCGGAGGATCCATCTGGGAGACCCAGTACTTC. Amino acids: CASSLGGSIWETQYF.

The chain employs TRBV19 and TRBJ1-3; 9 positions agree with TRBD1. Germline V gene sequence: CDR1 LNHDA, CDR2 SQIVND (reference sequence). J was trimmed by 0 bases and V by 5 bases; bases with no gene match: 14. This CDR3 contains 19 residues. CDR3 residues: CASSARPGQGLYSGNTIYF. The CDR3 DNA reads TGTGCCAGTAGTGCGCGACCGGGACAGGGCCTCTACTCTGGAAACACCATATATTTT.

The chain links TRBV4-3 to TRBJ2-3, with a possible D match to TRBD1 (6 bases). V was cut by 4 bases and J by 0 bases, with 20 bases left in between. This CDR3 comprises 18 residues. CDR1 LGHNA and CDR2 YSLEER come from the germline V gene. Here the CDR3 DNA reads TGCGCCAGCAGCCGCGATATCGGTCGGGACAAGAGCACAGATACGCAGTATTTT. It codes for CASSRDIGRDKSTDTQYF.

This chain links TRBV5-1 with TRBJ2-2, with D maybe TRBD2 (6 bases). V lost 2 bases to trimming and J lost 1 base, with 27 bases between them. Germline CDR1 SGHRS, CDR2 YFSETQ. The CDR3 has 21 residues. CDR3 in amino acids: CASSFLAPGSVTGENTGELFF. Written as DNA, the CDR3 is TGCGCCAGCAGCTTTTTGGCCCCCGGATCGGTCACGGGGGAGAACACCGGGGAGCTGTTTTTT.

This CDR3 is CASSLDAGLAGYNEQFF. CDR3 coding DNA: TGCGCCAGCAGCTTAGATGCTGGACTAGCGGGATACAATGAGCAGTTCTTC. The V gene is TRBV4-3, the J gene TRBJ2-1, with 12 bases identical to TRBD2. V trimming: 5 bases; J trimming: 4 bases; junction bases outside the gene matches: 9. This CDR3 is built from 17 residues. Per germline, CDR1 LGHNA and CDR2 YSLEER.

The chain employs TRBV7-9 and TRBJ1-2, with 12 positions matching TRBD1. The CDR3 is 15 amino acids. Germline loops: CDR1 SEHNR, CDR2 FQNEAQ (reference sequence). V dropped 6 bases and J dropped 0; count of bases not matched to a gene: 2. In DNA, the CDR3 is TGTGCCAGCAGGGGACAGGGGGCAACTAACTATGGCTACACCTTC. Translating gives CASRGQGATNYGYTF.

The rearrangement links TRBV7-2 to TRBJ1-5; a possible D gene is TRBD1 (5 bases). This CDR3 region has 17 residues. V was cut by 5 bases and J by 2 bases, with 19 bases left in between. Germline CDR1 SGHTA, CDR2 FQGNSA. The CDR3 DNA reads as TGTGCCAGCAGCCTAGGCGGCGGGGCCGCACGCAATCAGCCCCAGCATTTT. Protein: CASSLGGGAARNQPQHF.

This chain connects TRBV19 to TRBJ1-2; no firm D call. The CDR3 loop spans 15 amino acids. The germline V gene has CDR1 LNHDA and CDR2 SQIVND (reference sequence). The V end was cut by 5 bases, the J end by 4 bases, with 17 bases between. This chain's CDR3 is CASSLTLANSYGYTF. Here the CDR3 DNA reads TGTGCCAGTAGTCTTACGTTGGCGAACAGCTATGGCTACACCTTC.

This chain links TRBV28 with TRBJ2-7; TRBD1 matches at 9 bases. V was clipped by 2 bases and J by 9 bases; unmatched bases: 8. The CDR3 spans 14 residues. Germline CDR1 reads MDHEN; CDR2 reads SYDVKM. The CDR3, as DNA: TGTGCCAGCAGTTTACCGGGACAGGGAACCTGGCAGTACTTC. Translating gives CASSLPGQGTWQYF.

The V gene is TRBV6-5, the J gene TRBJ1-1; D ambiguous. V was cut by 10 bases and J by 4 bases, with 13 bases left in between. This CDR3 region has 12 residues. In germline, CDR1 is MNHEY, CDR2 SVGAGI. CDR3: CATRRTFTEAFF. CDR3 coding DNA: TGTGCCACCCGGAGGACCTTCACTGAAGCTTTCTTT.

The DNA of the CDR3 is TGCAGCGTCGCAGAGGACAGAAGCTCCTACAATGAGCAGTTCTTC. Translating gives CSVAEDRSSYNEQFF. V usage is TRBV29-1 and J usage is TRBJ2-1; tentative D call: TRBD1 (6 bases). Germline CDR1 SQVTM, CDR2 ANQGSEA. The CDR3 consists of 15 residues. V was clipped by 6 bases and J by 0 bases, with 15 bases between them.

The chain uses TRBV10-1 and TRBJ2-3; maybe TRBD2 (5 bases). Trimming left V 7 bases short and J 0 bases short, with 14 bases between. The germline V gene has CDR1 WNHNN and CDR2 SYGVQD (reference sequence). This CDR3 spans 15 amino acids. The CDR3 DNA is TGCGCCAGCAATTCTAGCAGAGCTAGCACAGATACGCAGTATTTT. Its protein product is CASNSSRASTDTQYF.

The chain joins TRBV3-1 (or the pseudogene TRBV3-2) to TRBJ2-7, with D perhaps TRBD2 (7 bases). The germline CDR1 and CDR2 sequences are LGHDT and YNNKEL (reference sequence). The CDR3 covers 15 residues. Trimming shortened V by 6 bases and J by 1 base, and 16 bases separated the two germline ends. The CDR3 reads CASSPWGRESYEQYF. In DNA form, the CDR3 reads TGTGCCAGCAGTCCCTGGGGGCGGGAGTCCTACGAGCAGTACTTC.